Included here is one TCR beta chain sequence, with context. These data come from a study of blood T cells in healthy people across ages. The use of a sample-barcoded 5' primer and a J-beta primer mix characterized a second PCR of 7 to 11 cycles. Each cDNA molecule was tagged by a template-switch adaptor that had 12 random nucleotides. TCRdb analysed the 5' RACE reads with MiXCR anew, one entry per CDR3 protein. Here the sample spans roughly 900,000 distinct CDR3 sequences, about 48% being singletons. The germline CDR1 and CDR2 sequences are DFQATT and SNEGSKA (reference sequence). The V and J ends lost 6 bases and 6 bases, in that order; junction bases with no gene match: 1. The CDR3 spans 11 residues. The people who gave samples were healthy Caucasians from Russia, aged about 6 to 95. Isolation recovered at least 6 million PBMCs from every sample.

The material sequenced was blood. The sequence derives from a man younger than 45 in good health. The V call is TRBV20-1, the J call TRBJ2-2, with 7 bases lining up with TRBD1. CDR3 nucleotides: TGCAGTGCGACAGGGTCCGGGGAGCTGTTTTTT. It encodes CSATGSGELFF.